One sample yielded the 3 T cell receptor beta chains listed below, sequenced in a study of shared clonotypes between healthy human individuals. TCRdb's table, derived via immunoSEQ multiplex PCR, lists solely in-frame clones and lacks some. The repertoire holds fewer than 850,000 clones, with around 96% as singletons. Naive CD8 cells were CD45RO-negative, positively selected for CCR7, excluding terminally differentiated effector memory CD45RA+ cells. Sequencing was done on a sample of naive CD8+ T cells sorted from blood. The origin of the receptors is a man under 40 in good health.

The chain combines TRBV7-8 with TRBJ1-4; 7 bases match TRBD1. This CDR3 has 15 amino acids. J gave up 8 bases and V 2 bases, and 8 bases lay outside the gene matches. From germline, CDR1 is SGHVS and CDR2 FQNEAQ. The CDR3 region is CASSLFTGEAEKLFF. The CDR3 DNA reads TGTGCCAGCAGCTTATTCACAGGGGAAGCCGAAAAACTGTTTTTT.

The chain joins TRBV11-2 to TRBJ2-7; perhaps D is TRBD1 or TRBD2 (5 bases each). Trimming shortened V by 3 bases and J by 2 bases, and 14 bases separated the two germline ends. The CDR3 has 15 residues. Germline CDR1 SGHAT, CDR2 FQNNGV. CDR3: CASSLAGTGPYEQYF. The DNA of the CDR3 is TGTGCCAGCAGCTTGGCCGGGACCGGCCCCTACGAGCAGTACTTC. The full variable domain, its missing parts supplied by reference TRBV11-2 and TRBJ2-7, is EAGVAQSPRYKIIEKRQSVAFWCNPISGHATLYWYQQILGQGPKLLIQFQNNGVVDDSQLPKDRFSAERLKGVDSTLKIQPAKLEDSAVYLCASSLAGTGPYEQYFGPGTRLTVT.

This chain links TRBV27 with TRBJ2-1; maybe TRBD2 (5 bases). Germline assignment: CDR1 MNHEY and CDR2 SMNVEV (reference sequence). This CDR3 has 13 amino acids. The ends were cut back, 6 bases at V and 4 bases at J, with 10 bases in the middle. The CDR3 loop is CASSRGPYNEQFF. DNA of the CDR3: TGTGCCAGCAGCCGGGGTCCATACAATGAGCAGTTCTTC.